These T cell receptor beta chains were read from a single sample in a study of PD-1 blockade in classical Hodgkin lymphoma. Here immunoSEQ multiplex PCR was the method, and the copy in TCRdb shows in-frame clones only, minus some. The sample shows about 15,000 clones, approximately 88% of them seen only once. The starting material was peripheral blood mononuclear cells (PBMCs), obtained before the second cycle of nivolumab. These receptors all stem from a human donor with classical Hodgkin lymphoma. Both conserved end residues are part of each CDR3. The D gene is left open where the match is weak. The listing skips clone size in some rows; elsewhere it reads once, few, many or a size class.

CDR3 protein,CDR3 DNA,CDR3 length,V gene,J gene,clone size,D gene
CASSQDRGEQFF,TGTGCCAGCAGCCAAGACAGGGGAGAGCAGTTCTTC,12,TRBV7-7,TRBJ2-1,-,TRBD1
CASRLTGTGKNEQYF,TGTGCCAGCAGATTAACCGGGACAGGAAAGAACGAGCAGTACTTC,15,TRBV2,TRBJ2-7,-,TRBD1
CASSIGQNTEAFF,TGTGCCAGCAGCATAGGACAGAACACTGAAGCTTTCTTT,13,TRBV7-3,TRBJ1-1,-,-
CASSAGTSSYGYTF,TGTGCCAGCAGCGCGGGGACATCCTCCTATGGCTACACCTTC,14,TRBV6-4,TRBJ1-2,-,-
CAISEGRLGTEAFF,TGTGCCATCAGTGAGGGGAGGTTGGGCACTGAAGCTTTCTTT,14,TRBV10-3,TRBJ1-1,-,-
CATSGPWTRTANTGELFF,TGTGCCACCAGCGGGCCCTGGACTAGAACCGCGAACACCGGGGAGCTGTTTTTT,18,TRBV15,TRBJ2-2,-,TRBD2
CASSMEGSGGKLFF,TGTGCCAGCAGTATGGAGGGCAGTGGCGGAAAACTGTTTTTT,14,TRBV6-5,TRBJ1-4,once,-
CATSRDSQYYEQYF,TGTGCCACCTCCCGGGACTCTCAATACTACGAGCAGTACTTC,14,TRBV27,TRBJ2-7,medium-sized,-
CAWSAGEETQYF,TGTGCCTGGAGTGCCGGGGAAGAGACCCAGTACTTC,12,TRBV30,TRBJ2-5,-,-
CASSARLAGGADTQYF,TGTGCCAGCAGTGCCCGACTAGCGGGTGGGGCAGATACGCAGTATTTT,16,TRBV28,TRBJ2-3,-,TRBD2
CASSPGPMEQFF,TGTGCCAGTAGTCCTGGCCCTATGGAGCAGTTCTTC,12,TRBV19,TRBJ2-1,-,-
CASSSHPRNGGINTEAFF,TGTGCCAGCAGCAGTCATCCTCGGAATGGGGGGATTAACACTGAAGCTTTCTTT,18,TRBV7-9,TRBJ1-1,few,-
CASDQGNEQFF,TGCGCCAGCGACCAGGGCAATGAGCAGTTCTTC,11,TRBV5-1,TRBJ2-1,-,-
CASRKPGGEKLFF,TGTGCCAGCAGAAAGCCGGGGGGGGAAAAACTGTTTTTT,13,TRBV5-4,TRBJ1-4,-,-
CASSSFAEEGVSGQYF,TGTGCCAGCAGCTCTTTTGCCGAGGAAGGTGTGTCAGGGCAGTACTTC,16,TRBV7-6,TRBJ2-7,-,-
CASTLVGAGSYEQYF,TGTGCCAGCACCCTAGTAGGGGCAGGGAGCTACGAGCAGTACTTC,15,TRBV6-6,TRBJ2-7,-,-
CAISDPPRARSYNEQFF,TGTGCCATCAGTGATCCCCCTCGGGCCCGCTCCTACAATGAGCAGTTCTTC,17,TRBV10-3,TRBJ2-1,once,-
CASSDGQGNTGELFF,TGTGCCAGCAGTGATGGACAGGGAAACACCGGGGAGCTGTTTTTT,15,TRBV25-1,TRBJ2-2,-,TRBD1
CASSIGEDRVYSNQPQHF,TGTGCCAGTAGTATAGGAGAAGACAGGGTCTATAGCAATCAGCCCCAGCATTTT,18,TRBV19,TRBJ1-5,-,TRBD1
CASTLDFSEQFF,TGTGCCAGCACTTTAGATTTTAGTGAGCAGTTCTTC,12,TRBV2,TRBJ2-1,-,-
CASSYGDRGVSPLHF,TGTGCCAGCAGTTACGGGGACAGGGGGGTATCACCCCTCCACTTT,15,TRBV6-5,TRBJ1-6,-,TRBD1
CASSQVMVSGELFF,TGTGCCAGTAGTCAGGTTATGGTTTCCGGGGAGCTGTTTTTT,14,TRBV19,TRBJ2-2,-,-
CATSARRDPNGEQFF,TGTGCCACCAGCGCGCGCAGGGATCCCAACGGTGAGCAGTTCTTC,15,TRBV15,TRBJ2-1,-,-
CAISESAPDTQYF,TGTGCCATCAGTGAGTCAGCCCCAGATACGCAGTATTTT,13,TRBV10-3,TRBJ2-3,-,-
CAISAASGRHEQFF,TGTGCCATCAGTGCCGCTAGCGGGAGGCATGAGCAGTTCTTC,14,TRBV10-3,TRBJ2-1,-,TRBD2
CASSLAHTIYF,TGTGCCAGCAGCCTCGCCCACACCATATATTTT,11,TRBV11-2,TRBJ1-3,-,-
CASSIRQGSTYEQYF,TGTGCCAGTAGTATCCGACAGGGTTCCACCTACGAGCAGTACTTC,15,TRBV19,TRBJ2-7,-,TRBD1
CASSIRGSMGEQFF,TGTGCCAGTAGTATAAGAGGAAGTATGGGTGAGCAGTTCTTC,14,TRBV19,TRBJ2-1,-,-
CASSPRGPYEQYF,TGTGCCAGCAGTCCCAGGGGCCCCTACGAGCAGTACTTC,13,TRBV6-5,TRBJ2-7,-,-
CASRRDVLAKNIQYF,TGTGCAAGTCGCCGCGACGTTCTAGCCAAAAACATTCAGTACTTC,15,TRBV12-2,TRBJ2-4,-,-
CASNPGHGETQYF,TGTGCCAGCAACCCGGGACACGGGGAGACCCAGTACTTC,13,TRBV6-1,TRBJ2-5,-,-
CSAERQETQYF,TGCAGTGCGGAGCGGCAAGAGACCCAGTACTTC,11,TRBV20-1,TRBJ2-5,-,-
CASMRGTNEKLFF,TGTGCCAGCATGAGGGGGACTAATGAAAAACTGTTTTTT,13,TRBV7-9,TRBJ1-4,-,-
CASSPQETQYF,TGTGCCAGCAGCCCTCAAGAGACCCAGTACTTC,11,TRBV9,TRBJ2-5,-,-
CASTLQGFNTEAFF,TGTGCCAGCACCCTACAGGGGTTTAACACTGAAGCTTTCTTT,14,TRBV6-5,TRBJ1-1,-,TRBD1
CASSAGGSGGSTDTQYF,TGTGCCAGCAGCGCCGGAGGCAGCGGGGGAAGCACAGATACGCAGTATTTT,17,TRBV9,TRBJ2-3,-,TRBD2
CAWSGEAGGSYNEQFF,TGTGCCTGGAGTGGCGAAGCGGGAGGCTCCTACAATGAGCAGTTCTTC,16,TRBV30,TRBJ2-1,-,TRBD2
CASSLHQGDEKLFF,TGTGCCAGCAGCTTACACCAAGGCGATGAAAAACTGTTTTTT,14,TRBV7-9,TRBJ1-4,-,-